The clone carrying this TCR beta chain has more than one count but fewer than ten. Trimming left V 5 bases short and J 3 bases short, with 13 bases between. Germline loops: CDR1 MNHEY, CDR2 SVGAGI. CDR3 size: 14 residues. A multiplex PCR was run with 60 Vbeta primers and 13 Jbeta primers. The repertoire was sequenced with immunoSEQ multiplex PCR; TCRdb's copy has only in-frame clones and lacks some. The table includes more than 150,000 clones, approximately 80% detected once. This record comes from a study of cytomegalovirus exposure and HLA in healthy donors. Study in general: Of roughly 400 genotyped donors, roughly 81% grouped in the Caucasian-associated ancestry cluster.

The TCR originated in a woman aged 18-29 years in good health and CMV-seropositive. J is TRBJ1-2 and V is TRBV6-5; D gene uncertain. The sequencing sample was made of PBMCs. CDR3 DNA sequence: TGTGCCAGCAGTGAACGGCCGGACTACTATGGCTACACCTTC. Translating gives CASSERPDYYGYTF.